Each of the 31 T cell receptor beta chains below was sequenced from the same sample in a study of shared clonotypes between healthy human individuals. Assay used: immunoSEQ multiplex PCR; TCRdb lists only in-frame clones, some missing. The sample lists roughly 2 million clones, nearly 97% occurring once. The sample consisted of naive CD4+ T cells sorted from blood. Subset defined: CD45RA+ positively selected. The receptors were gathered from a man in his late teens or twenties in good health.

The V and J genes are TRBV30 and TRBJ1-1; the match to TRBD1 covers 7 bases. The CDR3 covers 15 residues. J lost 0 bases, V lost 1 base, and 5 bases had no gene match. The germline V gene encodes CDR1 GTSNPN and CDR2 SVGIG (reference sequence). CDR3 sequence reads: CAWSAGQRMNTEAFF. Here the CDR3 DNA reads TGTGCCTGGAGTGCGGGACAGAGAATGAACACTGAAGCTTTCTTT.

With respect to this clone: Different DNA sequences within this sample yield the same CDR3. The chain is built from TRBV5-1 and TRBJ2-1, with TRBD2 as a possible D gene (5 bases). Trimming pared 0 bases from V and 0 bases from J, leaving 7 bases between. The CDR3 runs 15 residues. In germline, CDR1 is SGHRS, CDR2 YFSETQ. The CDR3 nucleotides are TGCGCCAGCAGCTTGGGTGGGAGCTCCTACAATGAGCAGTTCTTC. As protein: CASSLGGSSYNEQFF.

This clone was observed once. The chain links TRBV6-1 to TRBJ2-5; the D is unclear. Germline lookup yields CDR1 MNHNS and CDR2 SASEGT. This CDR3 is built from 12 residues. The V end was cut by 4 bases, the J end by 4 bases, with 7 bases between. CDR3 sequence reads: CASSGSTETQYF. The DNA of the CDR3 is TGTGCCAGCAGTGGCAGCACAGAGACCCAGTACTTC.

J is TRBJ2-7 and V is TRBV29-1; tentatively, D is TRBD2 (6 bases). Trimming cost V 6 bases and J 3 bases, with 18 bases left between them. Germline lookup yields CDR1 SQVTM and CDR2 ANQGSEA. This CDR3 spans 14 amino acids. The CDR3 bases are TGCAGCGTAGCAGGTGGGGGGACCCGCTACGAGCAGTACTTC. It yields the protein CSVAGGGTRYEQYF.

The genes are TRBV29-1 and TRBJ2-3; the match to TRBD2 covers 11 bases. The CDR3 is made up of 15 amino acids. Germline V gene sequence: CDR1 SQVTM, CDR2 ANQGSEA. V lost 7 bases and J lost 1; bases outside the gene matches: 7. CDR3: CSARGLAGGTDTQYF. The CDR3 bases are TGCAGCGCTCGTGGACTAGCGGGCGGCACAGATACGCAGTATTTT.

The chain employs TRBV15 and TRBJ1-4; D call uncertain. This CDR3 region has 14 residues. Germline CDR1 LNHNV, CDR2 YYDKDF (reference sequence). The V end was cut by 2 bases, the J end by 8 bases, with 12 bases between. The CDR3 region is CATSRRSTGEKLFF. Written as DNA, the CDR3 is TGTGCCACCAGCAGACGATCCACTGGAGAAAAACTGTTTTTT.

Turning to this clone: Other DNA sequences of this sample code for an identical CDR3. This chain's CDR3 is CASSYRGDSYEQYF. The CDR3 DNA sequence: TGTGCCAGCAGTTACAGGGGGGACTCCTACGAGCAGTACTTC. The chain joins TRBV6-5 to TRBJ2-7; D tentatively fits TRBD1 or TRBD2 (6 bases each). V lost 2 bases and J lost 0, with 8 bases in between. The germline V gene encodes CDR1 MNHEY and CDR2 SVGAGI. The CDR3 runs to 14 residues.

The chain combines TRBV13 with TRBJ1-6, with D perhaps TRBD1 (5 bases). The V gene's germline CDR1 is PRHDT and CDR2 FYEKMQ (reference sequence). V lost 3 bases to trimming and J lost 0 bases, with 18 bases between them. The CDR3 is made up of 19 amino acids. CDR3 sequence: CASSFRGLGGSSYNSPLHF. The CDR3 coding sequence is TGTGCCAGCAGCTTTCGGGGACTCGGTGGAAGCTCCTATAATTCACCCCTCCACTTT.

The V and J genes are TRBV5-1 and TRBJ1-4; D not resolved. There are 14 residues in the CDR3. Between the trimmed V and J ends, which lost 0 bases and 8 bases, there was a span of 11 bases. Germline V lookup: CDR1 SGHRS, CDR2 YFSETQ. The CDR3 region has the DNA TGCGCCAGCAGCTTGGTCCAGGCGGGGGAAAAACTGTTTTTT. Residues: CASSLVQAGEKLFF.

This sequence joins TRBV5-1 and TRBJ1-4, with TRBD1 matching over 8 bases. CDR1 is SGHRS, CDR2 YFSETQ, per germline. This CDR3 spans 16 amino acids. V lost 0 bases and J lost 4; bases outside the gene matches: 5. The CDR3 bases are TGCGCCAGCAGCTTGGGCGGGACAGGTCTTAATGAAAAACTGTTTTTT. It codes for CASSLGGTGLNEKLFF.

The chain has TRBV7-2 and TRBJ2-1; TRBD1 agrees at 7 bases. The J segment lost 2 bases and the V segment lost 4 bases, leaving 5 bases of the junction unmatched. Germline CDR1 is SGHTA and CDR2 is FQGNSA. The CDR3 loop spans 15 amino acids. DNA of the CDR3: TGTGCCAGCAGCTCCGGGACAGTACCCTACAATGAGCAGTTCTTC. Its protein is CASSSGTVPYNEQFF.

This chain uses TRBV19 with TRBJ1-5; 7 nucleotides align to TRBD1. The CDR3 has 13 amino acids. The germline V gene encodes CDR1 LNHDA and CDR2 SQIVND (reference sequence). V was pared by 6 bases and J by 6 bases, with 5 bases of the junction left unmatched. CDR3 residues: CASRSTGSQPQHF. CDR3 coding DNA: TGTGCCAGTAGATCGACAGGGAGTCAGCCCCAGCATTTT.

The J gene is TRBJ2-7, the V gene TRBV5-6; D possibly corresponds to TRBD1 (6 bases). Germline CDR1 is SGHDT and CDR2 is YYEEEE. This CDR3 is 16 amino acids long. Trimming cost V 4 bases and J 7 bases, with 24 bases left between them. The CDR3 coding sequence is TGTGCCAGCAGCCGCGACAGGCAACTAGGGGAGTGGGAGCAGTACTTC. Protein sequence: CASSRDRQLGEWEQYF.

Note on this clone: Other DNA sequences of this sample code for an identical CDR3. The CDR3, as DNA: TGTGCCAGCTCACCAAGCCGGACTGAAGCTTTCTTT. The encoded protein is CASSPSRTEAFF. V and J are TRBV18 and TRBJ1-1; D not certain. Per germline, CDR1 KGHSH and CDR2 LQKENI. V was shortened by 2 bases and J by 5 bases, with 6 bases between the two germline ends. The CDR3 runs 12 residues.

The chain carries TRBV7-9 and TRBJ2-1, with D maybe TRBD1 (6 bases). The germline V gene encodes CDR1 SEHNR and CDR2 FQNEAQ (reference sequence). V shed 8 bases and J shed 9 bases, with 23 bases lying between them. This CDR3 is built from 15 residues. CDR3: CASQKRGQGLFEQFF. As DNA, the CDR3 is TGTGCCAGCCAGAAAAGGGGCCAGGGGTTGTTTGAGCAGTTCTTC.

This clone appeared a few times. The J gene is TRBJ2-7, the V gene TRBV6-1, with 7 positions matching TRBD1. This CDR3 comprises 15 residues. The V gene's germline CDR1 is MNHNS and CDR2 SASEGT. V trimming: 3 bases; J trimming: 4 bases; junction bases outside the gene matches: 9. The CDR3 protein is CASSDRQGRVYEQYF. CDR3 coding DNA: TGTGCCAGCAGTGACCGACAGGGTCGGGTTTACGAGCAGTACTTC.

This clone was seen only once. The CDR3 DNA is TGTGCCAGCAGTTCCCGACAGATCTCTGGAAACACCATATATTTT. Translated: CASSSRQISGNTIYF. The chain couples TRBV6-5 to TRBJ1-3, with TRBD1 as a possible D gene (5 bases). CDR1 is MNHEY and CDR2 is SVGAGI in the germline V gene. The CDR3 is 15 amino acids. Trimming took 4 bases from V and 0 from J, leaving 10 bases between them.

The chain has TRBV28 and TRBJ1-2; no reliable D call. V lost 8 bases and J 1 base, leaving 11 bases between the germline ends. The germline gives CDR1 MDHEN, CDR2 SYDVKM. This CDR3 spans 13 amino acids. CDR3 sequence (DNA): TGTGCCAGCTCGGGTGCCTTTAACTATGGCTACACCTTC. This codes for CASSGAFNYGYTF.

V gene TRBV5-4 combines with J gene TRBJ1-1; 10 nucleotides line up with TRBD1. Trimming removed 0 bases from V and 6 bases from J; junction bases left unmatched: 5. CDR3 length: 15 amino acids. CDR1 is SGHNT and CDR2 is YYREEE in the germline V gene (reference sequence). The CDR3, as DNA: TGTGCCAGCAGCTTGGGGGACAGGGGTTACGCTGAAGCTTTCTTT. This sequence encodes CASSLGDRGYAEAFF.

The gene calls are TRBV11-1 and TRBJ1-2, with D possibly TRBD1 on 6 matching bases. The CDR3 is made up of 15 amino acids. The V end lost 1 base, the J end lost 7 bases, and 16 bases lay between the germline ends. Germline lookup yields CDR1 SGHAT and CDR2 FQDESV (reference sequence). The CDR3 coding sequence is TGTGCCAGCAGCTTAGGCCTCGGGGGCCCGGGTGGCTACACCTTC. This sequence encodes CASSLGLGGPGGYTF.

This clone was seen just once. The chain uses TRBV7-2 and TRBJ1-4; 7 nucleotides line up with TRBD1. Per the germline V gene, CDR1 is SGHTA and CDR2 is FQGNSA. The CDR3 sequence is 14 residues long. Trimming took 5 bases from V and 6 from J; bases not matched to a gene: 6. CDR3 sequence reads: CASSLGTAHEKLFF. The CDR3 coding sequence is TGTGCCAGCAGCCTGGGGACAGCGCATGAAAAACTGTTTTTT.

V and J are TRBV19 and TRBJ1-1; 9 bases match TRBD1. The CDR3 loop spans 18 amino acids. Germline CDR1 and CDR2: LNHDA and SQIVND (reference sequence). V shed 5 bases and J 6 bases; nucleotides not matched to a gene: 19. CDR3 loop: CASSSTWGQGKIRAEAFF. In DNA, the CDR3 is TGTGCCAGTAGTTCAACCTGGGGACAGGGTAAAATCAGGGCTGAAGCTTTCTTT.

The chain has TRBV7-9 and TRBJ1-1; 7 bases align to TRBD1. With 5 bases clipped from V and 3 bases from J, the junction kept 3 bases outside the gene matches. The CDR3 extends over 13 amino acids. Germline CDR1 and CDR2: SEHNR and FQNEAQ (reference sequence). In DNA form, the CDR3 reads TGTGCCAGCAGCCGACAGGGCGACACTGAAGCTTTCTTT. Amino acid sequence: CASSRQGDTEAFF. Supplemented by reference TRBV7-9 and TRBJ1-1, the full variable domain reads DTGVSQNPRHKITKRGQNVTFRCDPISEHNRLYWYRQTLGQGPEFLTYFQNEAQLEKSRLLSDRFSAERPKGSFSTLEIQRTEQGDSAMYLCASSRQGDTEAFFGQGTRLTVV.

The V gene is TRBV10-3, the J gene TRBJ1-1, with 9 bases that match TRBD1. V lost 6 bases and J lost 3; bases outside the gene matches: 5. CDR3 length equals 14 residues. The germline gives CDR1 ENHRY, CDR2 SYGVKD. CDR3 protein: CAIRNRGQDTEAFF. CDR3 bases: TGTGCCATCAGGAACAGGGGGCAGGACACTGAAGCTTTCTTT.

V usage is TRBV18 and J usage is TRBJ2-2; 8 nucleotides agree with TRBD1. The junction had 11 bases not matched to a gene; V was cut back by 6 bases and J by 5 bases. Per germline, CDR1 KGHSH and CDR2 LQKENI. The CDR3 contains 16 residues. The CDR3 protein is CASSRTGNKGTGELFF. The CDR3 DNA sequence: TGTGCCAGCTCTCGGACAGGGAATAAGGGAACCGGGGAGCTGTTTTTT.

This clone was recorded only once. The rearrangement links TRBV27 to TRBJ2-3; a possible D gene is TRBD1 (5 bases). From germline, CDR1 is MNHEY and CDR2 SMNVEV (reference sequence). V was clipped by 2 bases and J by 7 bases, with 19 bases between them. This CDR3 has 16 amino acids. The CDR3 here is CASSLDTHQGRNTQYF. CDR3 DNA: TGTGCCAGCAGTTTAGACACACACCAGGGTAGGAATACGCAGTATTTT.

This rearrangement joins TRBV7-3 to TRBJ1-1; 8 bases are a match to TRBD1. This CDR3 is 14 amino acids long. Germline lookup yields CDR1 SGHTA and CDR2 FQGTGA. The V segment lost 5 bases and the J segment 5 bases; nucleotides outside the gene matches: 7. The chain's CDR3 is CASSAQGGQTEAFF. CDR3 DNA sequence: TGTGCCAGCAGCGCACAGGGGGGGCAAACTGAAGCTTTCTTT.

The V and J genes are TRBV6-6 and TRBJ1-6; D unclear. Trimming removed 6 bases from V and 10 bases from J, with 13 bases in between. Per germline, CDR1 MNHNY and CDR2 SVGAGI (reference sequence). The CDR3 is made up of 13 amino acids. The CDR3 DNA reads TGTGCCAGCAGCCCGGGAGGAACCTCACCCCTCCACTTT. As protein: CASSPGGTSPLHF.

The chain employs TRBV10-1 and TRBJ2-3; the match to TRBD2 covers 9 bases. The CDR3 contains 14 residues. Germline V gene data show CDR1 as WNHNN and CDR2 as SYGVQD (reference sequence). J was trimmed by 2 bases and V by 4 bases; bases with no gene match: 1. The CDR3: CASSGGGATDTQYF. The CDR3 DNA follows: TGCGCCAGCAGTGGCGGGGGGGCCACAGATACGCAGTATTTT.

The chain carries TRBV7-2 and TRBJ2-1; D may be TRBD2 (7 bases). The germline gives CDR1 SGHTA, CDR2 FQGNSA. V shed 1 base and J shed 7 bases, with 14 bases lying between them. The CDR3 totals 15 residues. The CDR3 nucleotides are TGTGCCAGCAGCTTAGTCGGGGGGCCTGAAAATGAGCAGTTCTTC. Its protein product is CASSLVGGPENEQFF.

Concerning this clone itself: The sample has other DNA sequences that encode this CDR3 too. The chain links TRBV7-2 to TRBJ1-5; D ambiguous. Germline V gives CDR1 SGHTA, CDR2 FQGNSA. The V end lost 2 bases, the J end lost 6 bases, and 5 bases lay between the germline ends. The CDR3 length is 12 residues. The CDR3 DNA follows: TGTGCCAGCAGCTTACTGGGTCAGCCCCAGCATTTT. It is translated as CASSLLGQPQHF.